This TCR beta chain emerged from a study of beta chain features in type 1 diabetes. Study-wide results and caveats: All four CD4+ subsets of Type 1 diabetes patients contained TCRB CDR3s that were moderately but significantly shorter. Whether HLA type affects TCRB rearrangement stayed undetermined in the present work.

Trimming left V 4 bases short and J 7 bases short, with 5 bases between. The germline V gene has CDR1 SNHLY and CDR2 FYNNEI. This CDR3 has 11 amino acids. As every portion of the isolated RNA was reverse transcribed, the sequencing read expressed TCRB transcripts. Using immunoSEQ multiplex PCR, the repertoire was profiled, and TCRdb retains in-frame clones only, with some absent. The sample records 600,000 or so clones, 11% to 15% being singletons. This clone was recorded a few times. Its target is unknown. This same CDR3 is encoded by further DNA sequences in the sample. The chain uses TRBV2 and TRBJ1-5, with no clear D. The TCR sequence derives from a man between 18 and 35 years old with type 1 diabetes. Material for sequencing was naive CD4+ T cells from blood. In DNA, the CDR3 is TGTGCCAGCAGTGCAGACCAGCCCCAGCATTTT. This translates into CASSADQPQHF.